Included here is one TCR beta chain sequence, with context. Trimming pared 0 bases from V and 0 bases from J, leaving 6 bases between. Germline-derived CDR1 and CDR2 are MNHNY and SVGAGI (reference sequence). This CDR3 has 15 amino acids. The assay was immunoSEQ multiplex PCR, and TCRdb's table has in-frame clones only and misses some. The sample contains about 78,000 clones, roughly 86% of which appear only once. These data come from a study of identifying expanded T cells in peripheral blood. This receptor was taken from a person aged 18-70 years in good health. Source material: blood. The rearrangement joins TRBV6-6 to TRBJ1-3; D not resolved. In nucleotides, the CDR3 is TGTGCCAGCAGTTACTCCCAGAGCTCTGGAAACACCATATATTTT. This sequence encodes CASSYSQSSGNTIYF.